The entry below gives a single TCR beta chain sequence along with its context. This record belongs to a study of cytomegalovirus exposure and HLA in healthy donors. With 5 bases clipped from V and 4 bases from J, the junction kept 7 bases outside the gene matches. Per the germline V gene, CDR1 is MNHEY and CDR2 is SMNVEV (reference sequence). The CDR3 extends over 15 amino acids. A multiplex PCR was run with 60 Vbeta primers and 13 Jbeta primers. Libraries were prepared by immunoSEQ multiplex PCR; TCRdb keeps only in-frame clonotypes and omits some of them. The sample yields roughly 190,000 clones, more than 75% seen once.

The sequencing sample was made of PBMCs. The rearrangement links TRBV27 to TRBJ2-2, with 7 nucleotides matching TRBD2. The receptor was isolated from a woman aged 18-35 years in good health and CMV-seronegative. The CDR3, as DNA: TGTGCCAGCAGTCCACGGGAGCGGGGCACCGGGGAGCTGTTTTTT. Protein: CASSPRERGTGELFF.